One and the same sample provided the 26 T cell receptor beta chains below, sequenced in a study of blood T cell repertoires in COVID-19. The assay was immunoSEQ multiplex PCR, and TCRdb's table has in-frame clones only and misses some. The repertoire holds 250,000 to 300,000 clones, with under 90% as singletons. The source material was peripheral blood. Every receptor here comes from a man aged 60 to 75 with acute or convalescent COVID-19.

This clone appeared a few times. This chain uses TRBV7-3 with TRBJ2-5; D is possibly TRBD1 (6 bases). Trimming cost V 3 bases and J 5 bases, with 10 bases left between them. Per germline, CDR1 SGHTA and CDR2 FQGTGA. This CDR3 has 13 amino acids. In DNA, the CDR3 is TGTGCCAGCAGCTTTACAGGGTCCGAGACCCAGTACTTC. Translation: CASSFTGSETQYF.

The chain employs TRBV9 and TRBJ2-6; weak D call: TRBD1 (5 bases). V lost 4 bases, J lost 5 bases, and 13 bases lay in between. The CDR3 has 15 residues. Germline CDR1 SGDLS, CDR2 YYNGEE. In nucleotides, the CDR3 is TGTGCCAGCAGCCCCGGCAGGGAAAGGGCCAACGTCCTGACTTTC. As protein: CASSPGRERANVLTF.

The CDR3 sequence: CASKAGGHQETQYF. The CDR3 nucleotides read TGTGCCAGCAAAGCGGGAGGACACCAAGAGACCCAGTACTTC. This rearrangement joins TRBV6-5 to TRBJ2-5; 9 nucleotides align to TRBD2. Unmatched junction bases numbered 3, after V lost 7 bases and J lost 0 bases. Germline V gene data show CDR1 as MNHEY and CDR2 as SVGAGI. This CDR3 is 14 amino acids long.

CDR3 bases: TGCAGCGTTGTCGGGAGTCACACCGGGGAGCTGTTTTTT. Amino acids: CSVVGSHTGELFF. This chain joins TRBV29-1 and TRBJ2-2; TRBD2 might be the D (6 bases). The germline CDR1 and CDR2 sequences are SQVTM and ANQGSEA. With 4 bases removed from V and 3 bases from J, the gap between germline ends came to 9 bases. The CDR3 spans 13 residues.

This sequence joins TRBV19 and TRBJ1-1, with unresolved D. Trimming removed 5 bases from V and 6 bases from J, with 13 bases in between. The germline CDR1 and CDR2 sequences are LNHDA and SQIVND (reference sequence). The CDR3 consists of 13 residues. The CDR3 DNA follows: TGTGCCAGTAGTCCCCTGGTCGGTGCTGAAGCTTTCTTT. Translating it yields CASSPLVGAEAFF.

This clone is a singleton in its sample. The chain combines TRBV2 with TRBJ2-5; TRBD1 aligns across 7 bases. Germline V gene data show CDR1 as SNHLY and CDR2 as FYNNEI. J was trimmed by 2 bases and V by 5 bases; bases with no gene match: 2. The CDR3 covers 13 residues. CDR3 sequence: CASSRQGQETQYF. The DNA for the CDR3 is TGTGCCAGCAGTCGACAGGGTCAAGAGACCCAGTACTTC.

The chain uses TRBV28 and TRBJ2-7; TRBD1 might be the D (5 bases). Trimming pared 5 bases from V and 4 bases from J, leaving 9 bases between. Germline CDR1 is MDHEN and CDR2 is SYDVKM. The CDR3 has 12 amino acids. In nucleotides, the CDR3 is TGTGCCAGCAGTAAAGGGGATTACGAGCAGTACTTC. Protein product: CASSKGDYEQYF.

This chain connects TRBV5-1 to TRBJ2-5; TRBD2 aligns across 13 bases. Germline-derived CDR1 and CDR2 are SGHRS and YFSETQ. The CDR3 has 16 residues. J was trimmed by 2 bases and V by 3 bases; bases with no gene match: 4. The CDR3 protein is CASSSGLAGPQETQYF. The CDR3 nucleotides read TGCGCCAGCAGCTCGGGACTAGCGGGGCCACAAGAGACCCAGTACTTC. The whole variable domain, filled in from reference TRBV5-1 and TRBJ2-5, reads KAGVTQTPRYLIKTRGQQVTLSCSPISGHRSVSWYQQTPGQGLQFLFEYFSETQRNKGNFPGRFSGRQFSNSRSEMNVSTLELGDSALYLCASSSGLAGPQETQYFGPGTRLLVL.

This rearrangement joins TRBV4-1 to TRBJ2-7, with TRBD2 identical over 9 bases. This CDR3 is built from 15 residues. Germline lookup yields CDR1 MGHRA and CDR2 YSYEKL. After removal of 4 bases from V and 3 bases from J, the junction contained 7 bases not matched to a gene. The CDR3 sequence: CASSPPSGTYYEQYF. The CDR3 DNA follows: TGCGCCAGCAGCCCCCCTAGCGGGACATACTACGAGCAGTACTTC.

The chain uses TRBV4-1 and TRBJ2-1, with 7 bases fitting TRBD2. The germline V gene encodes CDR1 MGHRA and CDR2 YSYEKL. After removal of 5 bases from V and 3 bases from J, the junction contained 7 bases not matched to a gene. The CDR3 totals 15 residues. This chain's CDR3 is CASSRGGGDYNEQFF. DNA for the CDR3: TGCGCCAGCAGCAGAGGCGGGGGTGACTACAATGAGCAGTTCTTC.

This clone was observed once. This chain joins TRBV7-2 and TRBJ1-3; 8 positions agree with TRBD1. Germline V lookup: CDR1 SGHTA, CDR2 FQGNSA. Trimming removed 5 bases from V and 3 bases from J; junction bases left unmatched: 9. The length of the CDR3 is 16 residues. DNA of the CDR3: TGTGCCAGCAGCCAATCCCAGGGGGCTCTTGGAAACACCATATATTTT. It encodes CASSQSQGALGNTIYF.

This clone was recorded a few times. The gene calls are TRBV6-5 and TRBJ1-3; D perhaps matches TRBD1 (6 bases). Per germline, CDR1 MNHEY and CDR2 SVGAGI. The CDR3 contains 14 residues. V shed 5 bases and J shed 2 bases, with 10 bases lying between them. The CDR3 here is CASSRGTTGNTIYF. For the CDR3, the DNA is TGTGCCAGCAGTAGGGGGACAACTGGAAACACCATATATTTT.

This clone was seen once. The CDR3 nucleotides are TGTGCCTGGAGTCGACAGGGGTACGAGCAGTACTTC. The encoded protein is CAWSRQGYEQYF. This chain links TRBV30 with TRBJ2-7; the match to TRBD1 covers 8 bases. This CDR3 has 12 amino acids. J was trimmed by 4 bases and V by 2 bases; bases with no gene match: 1. Germline CDR1 GTSNPN, CDR2 SVGIG (reference sequence).

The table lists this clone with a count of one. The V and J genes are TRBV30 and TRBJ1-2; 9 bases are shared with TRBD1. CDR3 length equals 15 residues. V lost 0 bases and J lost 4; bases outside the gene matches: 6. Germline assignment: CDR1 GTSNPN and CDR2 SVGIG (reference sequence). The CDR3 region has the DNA TGTGCCTGGAGTGTACGGACAGGGGATGGCTATGGCTACACCTTC. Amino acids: CAWSVRTGDGYGYTF. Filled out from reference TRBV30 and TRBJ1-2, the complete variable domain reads SQTIHQWPATLVQPVGSPLSLECTVEGTSNPNLYWYRQAAGRGLQLLFYSVGIGQISSEVPQNLSASRPQDRQFILSSKKLLLSDSGFYLCAWSVRTGDGYGYTFGSGTRLTVV.

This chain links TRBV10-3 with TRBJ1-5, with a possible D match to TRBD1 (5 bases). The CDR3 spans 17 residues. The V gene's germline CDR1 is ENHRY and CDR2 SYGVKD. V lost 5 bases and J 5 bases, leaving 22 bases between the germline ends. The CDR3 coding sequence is TGTGCCATCAGTACCCGGGGGGTGGGGAGGGAGGATCAGCCCCAGCATTTT. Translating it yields CAISTRGVGREDQPQHF.

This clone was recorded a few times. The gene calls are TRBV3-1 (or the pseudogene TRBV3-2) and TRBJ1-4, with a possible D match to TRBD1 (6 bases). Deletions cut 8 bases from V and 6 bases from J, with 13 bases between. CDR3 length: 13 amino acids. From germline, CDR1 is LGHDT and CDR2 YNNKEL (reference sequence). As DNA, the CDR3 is TGTGCCAGCTCGGTACAGGGTCATGAAAAACTGTTTTTT. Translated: CASSVQGHEKLFF.

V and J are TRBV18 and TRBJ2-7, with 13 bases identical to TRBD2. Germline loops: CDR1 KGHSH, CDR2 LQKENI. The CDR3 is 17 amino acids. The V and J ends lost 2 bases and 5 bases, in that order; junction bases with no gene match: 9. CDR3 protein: CASSPNTLAGGLHEQYF. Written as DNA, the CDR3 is TGTGCCAGCTCACCAAATACACTAGCGGGGGGGCTCCACGAGCAGTACTTC.

As DNA, the CDR3 is TGTGCCAGCAGGGGACAGGGGGCTTCACCCCTCCACTTT. Amino acids: CASRGQGASPLHF. The rearrangement joins TRBV2 to TRBJ1-6; TRBD1 agrees at 12 bases. Trimming took 6 bases from V and 9 from J; bases not matched to a gene: 0. Germline V lookup: CDR1 SNHLY, CDR2 FYNNEI. CDR3 length equals 13 residues. The full variable domain, with the rest looked up from reference TRBV2 and TRBJ1-6, is EPEVTQTPSHQVTQMGQEVILRCVPISNHLYFYWYRQILGQKVEFLVSFYNNEISEKSEIFDDQFSVERPDGSNFTLKIRSTKLEDSAMYFCASRGQGASPLHFGNGTRLTVT.

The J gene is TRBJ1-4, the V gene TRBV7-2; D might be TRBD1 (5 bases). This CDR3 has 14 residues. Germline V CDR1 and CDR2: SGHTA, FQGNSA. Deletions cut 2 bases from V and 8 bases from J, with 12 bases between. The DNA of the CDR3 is TGTGCCAGCAGCTTAAATAGGGGTCCGGAAAAACTGTTTTTT. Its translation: CASSLNRGPEKLFF. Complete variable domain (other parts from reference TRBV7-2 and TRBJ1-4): GAGVSQSPSNKVTEKGKDVELRCDPISGHTALYWYRQSLGQGLEFLIYFQGNSAPDKSGLPSDRFSAERTGGSVSTLTIQRTQQEDSAVYLCASSLNRGPEKLFFGSGTQLSVL.

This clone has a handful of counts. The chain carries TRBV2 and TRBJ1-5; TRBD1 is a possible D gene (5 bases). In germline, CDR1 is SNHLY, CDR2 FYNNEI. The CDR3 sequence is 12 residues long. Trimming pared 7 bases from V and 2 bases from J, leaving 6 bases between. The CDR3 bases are TGTGCCAGCACGGGGGGCAATCAGCCCCAGCATTTT. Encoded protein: CASTGGNQPQHF.

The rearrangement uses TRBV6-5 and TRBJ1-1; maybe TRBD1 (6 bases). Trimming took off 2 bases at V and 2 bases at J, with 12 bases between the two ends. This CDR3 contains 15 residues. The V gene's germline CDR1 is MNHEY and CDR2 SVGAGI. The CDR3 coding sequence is TGTGCCAGCAGTTACATTCCAGGGGAAAACACTGAAGCTTTCTTT. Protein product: CASSYIPGENTEAFF.

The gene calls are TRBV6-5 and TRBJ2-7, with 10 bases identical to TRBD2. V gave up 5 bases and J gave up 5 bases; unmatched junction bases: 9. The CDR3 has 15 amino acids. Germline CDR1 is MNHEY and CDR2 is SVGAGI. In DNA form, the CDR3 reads TGTGCCAGCAGTAGATCTAGCGGGAGCGTCAACGAGCAGTACTTC. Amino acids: CASSRSSGSVNEQYF.

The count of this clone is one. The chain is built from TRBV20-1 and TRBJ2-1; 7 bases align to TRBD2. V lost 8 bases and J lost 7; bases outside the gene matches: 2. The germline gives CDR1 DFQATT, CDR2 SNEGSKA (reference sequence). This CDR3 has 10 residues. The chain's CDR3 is CSFSGNEQFF. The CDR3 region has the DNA TGCAGTTTTAGCGGGAATGAGCAGTTCTTC.

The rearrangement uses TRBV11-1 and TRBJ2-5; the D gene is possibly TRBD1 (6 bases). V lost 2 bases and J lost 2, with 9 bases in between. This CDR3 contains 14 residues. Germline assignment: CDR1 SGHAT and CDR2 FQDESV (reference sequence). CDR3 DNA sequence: TGTGCCAGCAGCTTAAACCAGGGGCAAGAGACCCAGTACTTC. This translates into CASSLNQGQETQYF.

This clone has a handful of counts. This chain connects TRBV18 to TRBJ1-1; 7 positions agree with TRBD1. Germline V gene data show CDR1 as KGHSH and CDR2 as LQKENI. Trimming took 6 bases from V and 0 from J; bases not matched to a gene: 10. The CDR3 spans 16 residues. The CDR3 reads CASSPGGGVMNTEAFF. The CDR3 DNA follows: TGTGCCAGCTCCCCCGGAGGGGGCGTTATGAACACTGAAGCTTTCTTT.

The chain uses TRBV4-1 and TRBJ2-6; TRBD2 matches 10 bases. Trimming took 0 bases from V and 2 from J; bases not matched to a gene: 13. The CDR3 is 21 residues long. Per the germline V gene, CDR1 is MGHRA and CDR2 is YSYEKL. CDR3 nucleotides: TGCGCCAGCAGCCAAGATACGCCTAGCGGGAGACGGGGAACTGGGGCCAACGTCCTGACTTTC. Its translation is CASSQDTPSGRRGTGANVLTF.